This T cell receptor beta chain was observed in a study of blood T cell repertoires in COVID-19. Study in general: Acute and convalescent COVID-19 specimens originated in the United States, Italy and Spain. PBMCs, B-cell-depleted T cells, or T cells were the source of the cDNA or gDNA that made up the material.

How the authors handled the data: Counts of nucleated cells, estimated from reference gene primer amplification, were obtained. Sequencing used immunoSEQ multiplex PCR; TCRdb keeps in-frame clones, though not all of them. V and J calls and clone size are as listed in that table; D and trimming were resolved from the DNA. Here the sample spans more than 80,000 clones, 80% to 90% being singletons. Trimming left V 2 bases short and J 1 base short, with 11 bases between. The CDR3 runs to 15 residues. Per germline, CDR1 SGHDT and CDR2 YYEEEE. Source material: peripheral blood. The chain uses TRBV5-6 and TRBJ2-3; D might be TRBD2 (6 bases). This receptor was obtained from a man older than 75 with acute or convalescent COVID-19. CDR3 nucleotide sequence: TGTGCCAGCAGCTTCCGGAGGGCTGGCACAGATACGCAGTATTTT. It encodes CASSFRRAGTDTQYF. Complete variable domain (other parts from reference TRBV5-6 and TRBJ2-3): DAGVTQSPTHLIKTRGQQVTLRCSPKSGHDTVSWYQQALGQGPQFIFQYYEEEERQRGNFPDRFSGHQFPNYSSELNVNALLLGDSALYLCASSFRRAGTDTQYFGPGTRLTVL.